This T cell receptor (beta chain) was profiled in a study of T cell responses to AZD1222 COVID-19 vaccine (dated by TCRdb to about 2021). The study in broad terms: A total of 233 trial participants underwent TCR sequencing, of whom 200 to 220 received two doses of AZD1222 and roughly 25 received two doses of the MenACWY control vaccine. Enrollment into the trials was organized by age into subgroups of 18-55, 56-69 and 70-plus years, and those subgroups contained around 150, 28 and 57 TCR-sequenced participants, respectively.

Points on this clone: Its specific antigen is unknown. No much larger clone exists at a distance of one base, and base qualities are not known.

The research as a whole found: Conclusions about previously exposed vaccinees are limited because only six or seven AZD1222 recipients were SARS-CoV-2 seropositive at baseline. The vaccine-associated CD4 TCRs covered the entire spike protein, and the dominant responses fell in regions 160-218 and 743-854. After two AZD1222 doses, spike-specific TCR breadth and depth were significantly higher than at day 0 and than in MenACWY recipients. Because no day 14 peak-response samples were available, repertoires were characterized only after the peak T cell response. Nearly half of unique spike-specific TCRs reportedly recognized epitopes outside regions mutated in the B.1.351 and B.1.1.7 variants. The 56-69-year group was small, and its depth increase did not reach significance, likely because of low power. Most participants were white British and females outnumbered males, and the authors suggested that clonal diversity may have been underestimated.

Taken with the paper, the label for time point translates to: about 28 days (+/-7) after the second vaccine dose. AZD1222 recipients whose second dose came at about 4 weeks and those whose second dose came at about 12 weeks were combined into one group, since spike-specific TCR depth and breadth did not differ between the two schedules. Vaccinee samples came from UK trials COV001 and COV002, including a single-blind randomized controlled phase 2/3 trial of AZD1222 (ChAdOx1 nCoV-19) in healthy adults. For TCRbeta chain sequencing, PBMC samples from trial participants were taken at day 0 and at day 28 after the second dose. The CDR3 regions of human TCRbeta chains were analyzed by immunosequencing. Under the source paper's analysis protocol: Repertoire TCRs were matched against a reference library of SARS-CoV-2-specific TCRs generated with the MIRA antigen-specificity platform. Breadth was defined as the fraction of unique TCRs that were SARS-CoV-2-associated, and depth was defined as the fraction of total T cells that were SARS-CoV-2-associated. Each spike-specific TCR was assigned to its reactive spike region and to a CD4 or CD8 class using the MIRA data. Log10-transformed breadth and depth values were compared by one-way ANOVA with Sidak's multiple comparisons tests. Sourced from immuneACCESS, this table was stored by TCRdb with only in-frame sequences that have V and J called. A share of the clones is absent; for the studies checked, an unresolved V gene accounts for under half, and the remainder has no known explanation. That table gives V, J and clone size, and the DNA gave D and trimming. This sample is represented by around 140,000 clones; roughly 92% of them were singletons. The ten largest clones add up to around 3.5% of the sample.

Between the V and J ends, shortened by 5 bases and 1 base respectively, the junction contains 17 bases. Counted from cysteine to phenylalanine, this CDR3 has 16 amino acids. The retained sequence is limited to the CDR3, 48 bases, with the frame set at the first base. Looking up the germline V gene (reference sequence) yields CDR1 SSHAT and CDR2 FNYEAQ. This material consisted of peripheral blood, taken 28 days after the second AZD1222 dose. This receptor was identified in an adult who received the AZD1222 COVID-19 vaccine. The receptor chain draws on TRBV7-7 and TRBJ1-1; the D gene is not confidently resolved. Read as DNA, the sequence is TGTGCCAGCAGCCCTAGCTGGGAGGAAAAGAACACTGAAGCTTTCTTT. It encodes CASSPSWEEKNTEAFF.